Listed below are T cell receptor beta chains from one sample, sequenced in a study of radiotherapy plus CTLA-4 blockade in lung cancer. Data came from immunoSEQ multiplex PCR; TCRdb stores just in-frame clones and leaves some out. The sample has about 54,000 clones; around 80% are singletons. Sequencing used peripheral blood, obtained from a patient treated with radiotherapy plus ipilimumab. The receptor set was obtained from a human donor with non-small cell lung cancer who had a partial response to radiotherapy plus ipilimumab. Both conserved end residues are part of each CDR3. D genes are given only for firm matches. Clone sizes are given selectively: once, few, many, or a class where the clone is expanded.

size	V	D	J	length	DNA	CDR3
-	TRBV4-2	-	TRBJ2-1	12	TGTGCCAGCAGCCTGGAGTCGGATGAGCAGTTCTTC	CASSLESDEQFF
-	TRBV4-3	-	TRBJ1-6	16	TGCGCCAGCAGCCAAGATCGCGCTATGTTGAATTCACCCCTCCACTTT	CASSQDRAMLNSPLHF
-	TRBV28	TRBD1	TRBJ1-2	14	TGTGCCAGCAGTTTATGGGGGGACAGGGGAAACTACACCTTC	CASSLWGDRGNYTF
once	TRBV27	-	TRBJ2-7	16	TGTGCCAGCAGTTTATCGGGGAGGGGGGAGCTCTACGAGCAGTACTTC	CASSLSGRGELYEQYF
-	TRBV7-9	-	TRBJ2-7	14	TGTGCCAGCAGCACACCACCAACGCCCTACGAGCAGTACTTC	CASSTPPTPYEQYF
-	TRBV2	-	TRBJ2-2	15	TGTGCCAGCAAGCCTCGACAGGTCAGCACCGGGGAGCTGTTTTTT	CASKPRQVSTGELFF
-	TRBV2	TRBD1	TRBJ2-3	14	TGTGCCAGCAGTGATTCGCAGGGGGCAGATACGCAGTATTTT	CASSDSQGADTQYF
few	TRBV6-7	TRBD2	TRBJ2-3	17	TGTGCCAGCCCCGGGGCGGGAGTGGGCCTACGAGCAAATACGCAGTATTTT	CASPGAGVGLRANTQYF
-	TRBV19	TRBD1	TRBJ2-7	13	TGTGCCAGTAGGGGACAGGACTCCTACGAGCAGTACTTC	CASRGQDSYEQYF
once	TRBV5-6	-	TRBJ2-7	13	TGTGCCAGCAGCTTGAGAGCGCAGGGCCGGCAGTACTTC	CASSLRAQGRQYF
once	TRBV10-3	-	TRBJ1-5	14	TGTGCCATCAGTGAGTCCGGCCAGGGTCAGCCCCAGCATTTT	CAISESGQGQPQHF
-	TRBV27	TRBD1	TRBJ1-6	15	TGTGCCAGCAGGGGATATAACAGGGGTGCCTCACCCCTCCACTTT	CASRGYNRGASPLHF
-	TRBV6-1	-	TRBJ1-5	15	TGTGCCAGCAGCTATGTGGGCCCAGGGGATCAGCCCCAGCATTTT	CASSYVGPGDQPQHF
-	TRBV6-5	-	TRBJ2-5	13	TGTGCCAGCAGTTACTCGAGTCAACGGGCCCAGTACTTC	CASSYSSQRAQYF
-	TRBV21-1	-	TRBJ2-3	15	TGTGCCAGCAGCGAGGGACAGAACTACACAGATACGCAGTATTTT	CASSEGQNYTDTQYF
-	TRBV9	TRBD1	TRBJ1-3	16	TGTGCCAGCAGCACCCGGACAGGGACGGCTGGAAACACCATATATTTT	CASSTRTGTAGNTIYF
-	TRBV27	-	TRBJ1-3	15	TGTGCCAGCAGTAAAGGACAGAGCTCTGGAAACACCATATATTTT	CASSKGQSSGNTIYF
-	TRBV10-3	-	TRBJ1-5	13	TGTGCCATCAGTGTAGTGGGCAATCAGCCCCAGCATTTT	CAISVVGNQPQHF
-	TRBV7-2	-	TRBJ1-1	14	TGTGCCAGCAGCCCCCAGGGCATGAACACTGAAGCTTTCTTT	CASSPQGMNTEAFF
-	TRBV5-6	-	TRBJ1-1	14	TGTGCCAGCAGCTTGTATCGGTTCACCACTGAAGCTTTCTTT	CASSLYRFTTEAFF
-	TRBV5-4	TRBD1	TRBJ1-2	15	TGTGCCAGCAGCTCTCTATCCTTAGACAGGGATGGCTACACCTTC	CASSSLSLDRDGYTF
-	TRBV5-1	-	TRBJ2-3	17	TGCGCCAGCAGCTTGGCACTCGCAGGGTGGGACACAGATACGCAGTATTTT	CASSLALAGWDTDTQYF
-	TRBV6-5	TRBD1	TRBJ2-7	15	TGTGCCAGCAGACCATGGGCGACAGGGGGCGACGAGCAGTACTTC	CASRPWATGGDEQYF
-	TRBV7-9	-	TRBJ1-1	14	TGTGCCAGCAGCTTGGGACATTTGAACACTGAAGCTTTCTTT	CASSLGHLNTEAFF
once	TRBV7-9	TRBD2	TRBJ2-3	15	TGTGCCAGCAGCTTAGTTGGGGGGGACGGCGATACGCAGTATTTT	CASSLVGGDGDTQYF
-	TRBV6-5	-	TRBJ1-1	14	TGTGCCAGCAGTTACTCGATTGGGGGCTTTGAAGCTTTCTTT	CASSYSIGGFEAFF
-	TRBV11-2	-	TRBJ2-5	15	TGTGCCAGCAGCCTAGGGGGGCCCCCTGGGGAGACCCAGTACTTC	CASSLGGPPGETQYF
-	TRBV19	TRBD1	TRBJ2-6	18	TGTGCCAGTAGCCCTCACGGACAGGGGGCCGAAGGGGCCAACGTCCTGACTTTC	CASSPHGQGAEGANVLTF
-	TRBV10-3	-	TRBJ2-2	13	TGTGCCATCGGCCTACAGGGTAACGGGGAGCTGTTTTTT	CAIGLQGNGELFF
-	TRBV6-5	-	TRBJ2-2	14	TGTGCCAGCAGTGAACGCTTAGTGAACGGGGAGCTGTTTTTT	CASSERLVNGELFF
-	TRBV5-1	TRBD1	TRBJ1-6	14	TGCGCCAGCAGGCTAGGACAGGTTCGATCACCCCTCCACTTT	CASRLGQVRSPLHF
few	TRBV30	TRBD1	TRBJ1-1	12	TGTGCCTGGGGAAACAGGGGAGGAGAAGCTTTCTTT	CAWGNRGGEAFF
-	TRBV19	-	TRBJ2-7	12	TGTGCCAGTAGTATCTGGGGGGACGAGCAGTACTTC	CASSIWGDEQYF
once	TRBV27	-	TRBJ2-3	18	TGTGCCAGCAGTTTCGGGGGACCCTGGGCCCTCGGCACAGATACGCAGTATTTT	CASSFGGPWALGTDTQYF
few	TRBV12-5	TRBD1	TRBJ1-2	14	TGTGCTAGTGGGCCCGGGACAGGAGTAGATGGCTACACCTTC	CASGPGTGVDGYTF
-	TRBV19	TRBD1	TRBJ2-7	14	TGTGCCAGTAGTACAGCACAGGGGGCCTACGAGCAGTACTTC	CASSTAQGAYEQYF
-	TRBV11-2	-	TRBJ1-2	15	TGTGCCAGCAGCCCTGTGCGGGGGACTAACTATGGCTACACCTTC	CASSPVRGTNYGYTF
-	TRBV2	-	TRBJ2-6	14	TGTGCCAGCAGTGAATCGGCTGGGGCCAACGTCCTGACTTTC	CASSESAGANVLTF
-	TRBV6-6	-	TRBJ1-4	14	TGTGCCAGCCGTTCGGGGGGGACTAATGAAAAACTGTTTTTT	CASRSGGTNEKLFF
-	TRBV19	TRBD1	TRBJ1-2	15	TGTGCCAGTAGTATGGGGGACAGGGATGGCTATGGCTACACCTTC	CASSMGDRDGYGYTF
-	TRBV9	-	TRBJ2-2	13	TGTGCCAGCAGCGTAGGAGGGCACGGGGAGCTGTTTTTT	CASSVGGHGELFF
once	TRBV28	-	TRBJ2-7	15	TGTGCCAGCAGTTTAGGAATTACAGGGACCCACGAGCAGTACTTC	CASSLGITGTHEQYF
-	TRBV7-2	TRBD1	TRBJ1-2	14	TGTGCCAGCAGCTTAGGGGGACAGATCTATGGCTACACCTTC	CASSLGGQIYGYTF
-	TRBV6-5	TRBD1	TRBJ1-6	13	TGTGCCAGCAGACGCGTCCGGGACAGGGACCTCCACTTT	CASRRVRDRDLHF
-	TRBV9	-	TRBJ2-1	16	TGTGCCAGCAGCCCCCGTCCGGCGGGGACCTACAATGAGCAGTTCTTC	CASSPRPAGTYNEQFF
-	TRBV5-6	TRBD2	TRBJ2-5	15	TGTGCCAGCAGCTTACTAGCGGGGGGGCCATTGGCCCAGTACTTC	CASSLLAGGPLAQYF
-	TRBV11-3	-	TRBJ2-2	14	TGTGCCAGCAGCTTAAGTTCCGGCACCGGGGAGCTGTTTTTT	CASSLSSGTGELFF
-	TRBV29-1	-	TRBJ2-3	18	TGCAGCGTTGAAGATCTTCGGGCTAGCGTGGAAGGCACAGATACGCAGTATTTT	CSVEDLRASVEGTDTQYF
-	TRBV19	-	TRBJ1-3	15	TGTGCCAGTAGTACTCTCGGGGTCTCTGGAAACACCATATATTTT	CASSTLGVSGNTIYF
few	TRBV7-2	TRBD1	TRBJ2-7	14	TGTGCCAGCAATTTCAGGGGGCCTAGTTACGAGCAGTACTTC	CASNFRGPSYEQYF
-	TRBV28	TRBD2	TRBJ2-2	18	TGTGCCAGCACCCTTTTCCAGCGGGGGGCATCGGGCACCGGGGAGCTGTTTTTT	CASTLFQRGASGTGELFF
-	TRBV29-1	-	TRBJ2-3	11	TGCATGACGGGGGGCACAGATACGCAGTATTTT	CMTGGTDTQYF
-	TRBV9	TRBD1	TRBJ2-1	16	TGTGCCAGCAGGCCCGACTCGACAGGGAAGTCCGATGAGCAGTTCTTC	CASRPDSTGKSDEQFF
-	TRBV6-6	-	TRBJ1-6	12	TGTGCCAGCAGTTACTCCCGAGAAGCCCTCCACTTT	CASSYSREALHF